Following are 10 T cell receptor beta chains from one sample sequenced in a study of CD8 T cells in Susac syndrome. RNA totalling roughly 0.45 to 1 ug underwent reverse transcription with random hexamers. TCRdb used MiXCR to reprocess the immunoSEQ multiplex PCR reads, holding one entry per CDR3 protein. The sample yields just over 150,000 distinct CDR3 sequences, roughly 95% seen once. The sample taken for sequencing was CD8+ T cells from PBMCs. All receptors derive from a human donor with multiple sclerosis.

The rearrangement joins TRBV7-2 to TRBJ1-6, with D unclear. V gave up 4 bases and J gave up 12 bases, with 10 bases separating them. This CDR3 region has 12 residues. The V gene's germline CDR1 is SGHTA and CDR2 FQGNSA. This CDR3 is CASSSPGGPLHF. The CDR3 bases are TGTGCCAGCAGCTCCCCAGGCGGACCCCTCCACTTT.

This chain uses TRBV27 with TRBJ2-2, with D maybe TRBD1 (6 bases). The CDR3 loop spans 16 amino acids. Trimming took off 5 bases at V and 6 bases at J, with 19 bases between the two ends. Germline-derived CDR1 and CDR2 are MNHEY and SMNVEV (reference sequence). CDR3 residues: CASSASDRRYSGELFF. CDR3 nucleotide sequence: TGTGCCAGCAGTGCAAGTGACAGGAGGTATTCCGGGGAGCTGTTTTTT.

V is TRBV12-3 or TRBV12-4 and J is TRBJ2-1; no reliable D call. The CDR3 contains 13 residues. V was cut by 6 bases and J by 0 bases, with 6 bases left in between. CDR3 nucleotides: TGTGCCAGCAGCGCGAACTCCTACAATGAGCAGTTCTTC. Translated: CASSANSYNEQFF.

The CDR3 DNA reads as TGCAGTGCCAGGATTGACACGAGCTCCTACAATGAGCAGTTCTTC. Translating it yields CSARIDTSSYNEQFF. This rearrangement joins TRBV20-1 to TRBJ2-1; no firm D call. Trimming took 6 bases from V and 0 from J, leaving 15 bases between them. This CDR3 comprises 15 residues. Germline lookup yields CDR1 DFQATT and CDR2 SNEGSKA (reference sequence).

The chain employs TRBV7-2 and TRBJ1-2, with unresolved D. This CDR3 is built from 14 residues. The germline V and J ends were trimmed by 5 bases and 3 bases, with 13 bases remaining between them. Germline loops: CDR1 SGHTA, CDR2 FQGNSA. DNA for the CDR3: TGTGCCAGCAGCCGGACGTTATATGACTATGGCTACACCTTC. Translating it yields CASSRTLYDYGYTF.

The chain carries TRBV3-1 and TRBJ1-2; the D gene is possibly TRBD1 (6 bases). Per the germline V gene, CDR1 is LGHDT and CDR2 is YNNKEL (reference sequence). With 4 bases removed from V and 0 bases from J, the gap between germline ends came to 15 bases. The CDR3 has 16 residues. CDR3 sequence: CASSPRDRLPNYGYTF. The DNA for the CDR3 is TGTGCCAGCAGCCCGAGAGACAGGCTCCCTAACTATGGCTACACCTTC.

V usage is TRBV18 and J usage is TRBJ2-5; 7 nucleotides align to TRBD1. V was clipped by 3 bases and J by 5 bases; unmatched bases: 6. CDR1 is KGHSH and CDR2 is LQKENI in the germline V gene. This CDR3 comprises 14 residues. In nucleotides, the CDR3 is TGTGCCAGCTCACCGGGACAGAACCGGGAGACCCAGTACTTC. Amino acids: CASSPGQNRETQYF. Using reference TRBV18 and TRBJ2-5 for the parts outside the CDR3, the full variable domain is NAGVMQNPRHLVRRRGQEARLRCSPMKGHSHVYWYRQLPEEGLKFMVYLQKENIIDESGMPKERFSAEFPKEGPSILRIQQVVRGDSAAYFCASSPGQNRETQYFGPGTRLLVL.

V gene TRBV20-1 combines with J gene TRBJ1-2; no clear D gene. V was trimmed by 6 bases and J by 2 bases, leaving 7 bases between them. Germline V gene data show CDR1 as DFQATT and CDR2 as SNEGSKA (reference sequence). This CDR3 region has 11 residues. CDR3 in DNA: TGCAGTGCCATCTTGAACTATGGCTACACCTTC. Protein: CSAILNYGYTF.

The CDR3 here is CASSPTTVDLGETQYF. Written as DNA, the CDR3 is TGTGCCAGCAGCCCCACGACGGTGGATTTGGGAGAGACCCAGTACTTC. V usage is TRBV11-2 and J usage is TRBJ2-5; D gene uncertain. The V and J ends lost 5 bases and 4 bases respectively, with 20 bases between them. Germline CDR1 is SGHAT and CDR2 is FQNNGV. The CDR3 is made up of 16 amino acids.

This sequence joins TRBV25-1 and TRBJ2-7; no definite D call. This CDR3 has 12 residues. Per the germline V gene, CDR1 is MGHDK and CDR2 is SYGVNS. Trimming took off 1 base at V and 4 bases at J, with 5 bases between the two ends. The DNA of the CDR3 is TGTGCCAGCAGTGAATTTATGTACGAGCAGTACTTC. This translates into CASSEFMYEQYF.